This record looks at one TCR beta chain sequence and its context. Trimming cost V 4 bases and J 4 bases, with 14 bases left between them. This CDR3 is built from 15 residues. Germline V gene data show CDR1 as LGHNT and CDR2 as FRNRAP. These data are taken from a study of T-cell reconstitution after alpha-beta-depleted transplantation in children. The TCRbeta library incorporated unique molecular identifiers. In TCRdb, the PCR reads were re-called with MiXCR into one record per CDR3 protein. The sample lists 250,000 to 300,000 distinct CDR3 sequences, approximately 9.8% seen once, with 10% in the top ten.

The sequence came from a human donor who donated a stem cell graft to a child with SCID. This chain joins TRBV12-5 and TRBJ2-1; D possibly corresponds to TRBD2 (6 bases). The specimen comprised PBMCs from the stem cell graft donor, sampled from the stem cell graft. The CDR3 region has the DNA TGTGCTAGTGGTTCCCCCTCGGGGGATTACAATGAGCAGTTCTTC. Its protein is CASGSPSGDYNEQFF. Filled out from reference TRBV12-5 and TRBJ2-1, the complete variable domain reads DARVTQTPRHKVTEMGQEVTMRCQPILGHNTVFWYRQTMMQGLELLAYFRNRAPLDDSGMPKDRFSAEMPDATLATLKIQPSEPRDSAVYFCASGSPSGDYNEQFFGPGTRLTVL.